This TCR beta chain was sequenced during a study of early T cells in non-severe SARS-CoV-2 infection. This CDR3 has 15 amino acids. Germline V lookup: CDR1 SGDLS, CDR2 YYNGEE. TCRdb re-called the 5' RACE reads with MiXCR, one entry per CDR3 protein. The repertoire holds 83,000 or so distinct CDR3 sequences, with more than 9% as singletons. Only a few counts were recorded for this clonotype. One end of the junction is discordant with germline, which a read error may explain. The receptor's source is an adult who was a healthcare worker with PCR-confirmed SARS-CoV-2 infection or an uninfected control (not recorded which). This material consisted of whole blood, taken at baseline. The V and J genes are TRBV9 and TRBJ1-1; 7 nucleotides match TRBD1. CDR3 sequence reads: CASSVGAGGNTEAFF. For the CDR3, the DNA is TGTGCCAGCAGCGTAGGGGCAGGGGGGAACACTGAAGCTTTTTTT. The variable domain in full, with the rest retrieved from reference TRBV9 and TRBJ1-1, is DSGVTQTPKHLITATGQRVTLRCSPRSGDLSVYWYQQSLDQGLQFLIQYYNGEERAKGNILERFSAQQFPDLHSELNLSSLELGDSALYFCASSVGAGGNTEAFFGQGTRLTVV.